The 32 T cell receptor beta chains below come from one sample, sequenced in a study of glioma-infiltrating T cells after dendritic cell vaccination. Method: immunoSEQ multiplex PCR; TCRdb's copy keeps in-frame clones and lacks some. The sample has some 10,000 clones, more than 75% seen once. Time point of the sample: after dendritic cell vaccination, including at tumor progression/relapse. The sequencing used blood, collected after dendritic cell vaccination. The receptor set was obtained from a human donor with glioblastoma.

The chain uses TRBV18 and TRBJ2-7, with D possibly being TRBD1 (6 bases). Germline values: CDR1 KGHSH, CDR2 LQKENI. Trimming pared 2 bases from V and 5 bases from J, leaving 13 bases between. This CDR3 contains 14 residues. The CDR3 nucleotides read TGTGCCAGCTCACCAATAGCACAGGGCGACGAGCAGTACTTC. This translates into CASSPIAQGDEQYF.

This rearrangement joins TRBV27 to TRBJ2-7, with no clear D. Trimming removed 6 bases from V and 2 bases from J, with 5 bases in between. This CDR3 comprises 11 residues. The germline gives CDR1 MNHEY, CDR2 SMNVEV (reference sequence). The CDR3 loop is CASRAAYEQYF. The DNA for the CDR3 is TGTGCCAGCAGGGCGGCCTACGAGCAGTACTTC.

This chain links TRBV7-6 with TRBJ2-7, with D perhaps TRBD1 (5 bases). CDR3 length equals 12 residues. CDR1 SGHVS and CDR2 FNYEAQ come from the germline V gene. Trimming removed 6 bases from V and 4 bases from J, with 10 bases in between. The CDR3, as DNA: TGTGCCAGCAGTCAGGGTTTTTACGAGCAGTACTTC. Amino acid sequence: CASSQGFYEQYF.

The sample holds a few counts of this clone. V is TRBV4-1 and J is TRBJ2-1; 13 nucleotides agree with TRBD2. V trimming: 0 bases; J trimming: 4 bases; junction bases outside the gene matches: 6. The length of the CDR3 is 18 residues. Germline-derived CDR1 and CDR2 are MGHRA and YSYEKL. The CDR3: CASSQERTSGSWYNEQFF. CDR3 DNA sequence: TGCGCCAGCAGCCAAGAACGGACTAGCGGGAGTTGGTACAATGAGCAGTTCTTC.

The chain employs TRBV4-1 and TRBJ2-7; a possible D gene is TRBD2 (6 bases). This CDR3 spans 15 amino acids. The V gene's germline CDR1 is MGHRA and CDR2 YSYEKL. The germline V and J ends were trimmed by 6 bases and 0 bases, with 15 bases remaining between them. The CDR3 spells CASSEYAGPSYEQYF. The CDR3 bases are TGCGCCAGCAGTGAGTACGCGGGACCCTCCTACGAGCAGTACTTC.

This CDR3 is CATNHRQNTEAFF. The CDR3 DNA reads TGTGCCACCAACCATAGACAGAACACTGAAGCTTTCTTT. This chain connects TRBV15 to TRBJ1-1; unclear D gene. The CDR3 has 13 residues. CDR1 is LNHNV, CDR2 YYDKDF, per germline (reference sequence). Trimming removed 7 bases at V and 1 base at J, with 10 bases between.

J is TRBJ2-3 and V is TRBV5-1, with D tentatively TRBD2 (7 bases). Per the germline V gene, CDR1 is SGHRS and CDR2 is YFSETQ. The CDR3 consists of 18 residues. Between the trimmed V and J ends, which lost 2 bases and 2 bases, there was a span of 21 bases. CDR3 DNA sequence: TGCGCCAGCAGCTTCTTCGCGGGAGATGGGGGGCCCACAGATACGCAGTATTTT. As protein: CASSFFAGDGGPTDTQYF.

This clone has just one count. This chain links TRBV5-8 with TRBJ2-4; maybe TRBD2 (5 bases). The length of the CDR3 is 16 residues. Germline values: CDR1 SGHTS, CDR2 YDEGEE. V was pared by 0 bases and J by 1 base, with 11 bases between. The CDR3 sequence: CASSLAGPGAKNIQYF. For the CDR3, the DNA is TGTGCCAGCAGCTTGGCCGGTCCGGGGGCCAAAAACATTCAGTACTTC.

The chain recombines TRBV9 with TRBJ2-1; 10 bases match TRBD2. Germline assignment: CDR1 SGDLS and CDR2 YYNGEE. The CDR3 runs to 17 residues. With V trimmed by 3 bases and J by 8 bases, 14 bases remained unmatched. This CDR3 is CASSAPNPGLARDEQFF. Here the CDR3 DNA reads TGTGCCAGCAGCGCTCCAAATCCGGGACTAGCGCGCGATGAGCAGTTCTTC.

As DNA, the CDR3 is TGTGCCAGCAGTTTCGGTAGTAGTTGGTACGAGCAGTACTTC. This sequence encodes CASSFGSSWYEQYF. The chain carries TRBV27 and TRBJ2-7, with D unresolved. Germline CDR1 and CDR2: MNHEY and SMNVEV (reference sequence). Trimming took 3 bases from V and 4 from J, leaving 13 bases between them. The CDR3 covers 14 residues.

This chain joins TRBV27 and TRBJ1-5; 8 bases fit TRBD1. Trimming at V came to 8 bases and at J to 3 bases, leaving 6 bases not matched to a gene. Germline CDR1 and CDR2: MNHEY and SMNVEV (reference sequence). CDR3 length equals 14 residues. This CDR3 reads CASGQGAPNQPQHF. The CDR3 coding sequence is TGTGCCAGCGGTCAGGGGGCGCCCAATCAGCCCCAGCATTTT.

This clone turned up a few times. The CDR3 loop is CASSLTAQAGYEQYF. DNA of the CDR3: TGTGCCAGCAGCTTAACCGCACAGGCGGGGTACGAGCAGTACTTC. The chain joins TRBV7-2 to TRBJ2-7, with a tentative D call TRBD2 (6 bases). The CDR3 loop spans 15 amino acids. Germline CDR1 is SGHTA and CDR2 is FQGNSA. Trimming left V 2 bases short and J 4 bases short, with 15 bases between.

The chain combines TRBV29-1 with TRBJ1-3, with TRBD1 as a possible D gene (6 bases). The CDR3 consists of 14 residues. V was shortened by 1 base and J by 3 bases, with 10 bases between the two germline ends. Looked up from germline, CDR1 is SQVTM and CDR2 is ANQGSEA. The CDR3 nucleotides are TGCAGCGTTGAAGTTCCGGACAGTGGAAACACCATATATTTT. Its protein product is CSVEVPDSGNTIYF.

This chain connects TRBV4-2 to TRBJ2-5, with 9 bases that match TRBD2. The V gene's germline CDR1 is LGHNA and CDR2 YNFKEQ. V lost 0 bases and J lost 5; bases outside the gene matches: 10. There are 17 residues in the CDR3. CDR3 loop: CASSQDGSGRRGETQYF. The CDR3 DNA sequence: TGTGCCAGCAGCCAAGATGGGAGCGGGAGGAGGGGGGAGACCCAGTACTTC.

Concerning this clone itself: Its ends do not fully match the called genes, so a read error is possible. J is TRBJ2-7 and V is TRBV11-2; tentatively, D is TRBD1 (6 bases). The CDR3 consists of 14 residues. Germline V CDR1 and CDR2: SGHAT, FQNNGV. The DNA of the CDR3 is TGTGCCAGCAGCTACGGGACACGGCCCTACGAGCAGCACTTC. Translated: CASSYGTRPYEQHF.

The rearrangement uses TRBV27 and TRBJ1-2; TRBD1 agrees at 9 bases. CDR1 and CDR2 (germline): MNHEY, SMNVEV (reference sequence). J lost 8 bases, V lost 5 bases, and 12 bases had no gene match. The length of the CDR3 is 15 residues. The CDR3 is CASSGTGQGVRGYTF. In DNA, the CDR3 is TGTGCCAGCAGTGGCACGGGACAGGGTGTTAGGGGCTACACCTTC.

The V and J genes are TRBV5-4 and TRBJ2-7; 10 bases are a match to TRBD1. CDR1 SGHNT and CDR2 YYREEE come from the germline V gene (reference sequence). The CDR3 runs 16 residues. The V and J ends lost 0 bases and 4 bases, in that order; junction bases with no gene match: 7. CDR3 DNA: TGTGCCAGCAGCTTGGGGGGACAGGGGAATGGTTACGAGCAGTACTTC. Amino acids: CASSLGGQGNGYEQYF.

CDR3 sequence (DNA): TGTGCCAGCAGCTCTGGACTAGCGGGAGTTCGACCCGATACGCAGTATTTT. Translating it yields CASSSGLAGVRPDTQYF. This chain uses TRBV5-4 with TRBJ2-3; the match to TRBD2 covers 13 bases. The germline gives CDR1 SGHNT, CDR2 YYREEE (reference sequence). The ends lost 3 bases at V and 6 bases at J; junction bases unmatched: 10. The CDR3 is made up of 17 amino acids.

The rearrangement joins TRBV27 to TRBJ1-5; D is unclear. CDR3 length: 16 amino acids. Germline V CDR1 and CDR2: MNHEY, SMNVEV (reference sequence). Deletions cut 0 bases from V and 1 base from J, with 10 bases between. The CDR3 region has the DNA TGTGCCAGCAGTTTATCGGGCAAATTGAGCAATCAGCCCCAGCATTTT. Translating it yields CASSLSGKLSNQPQHF.

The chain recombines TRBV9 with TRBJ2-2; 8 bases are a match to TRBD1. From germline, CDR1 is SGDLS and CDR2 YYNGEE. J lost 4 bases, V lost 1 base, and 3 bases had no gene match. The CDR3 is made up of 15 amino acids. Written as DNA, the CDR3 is TGTGCCAGCAGCGTAACTGGACAGGGCACCGGGGAGCTGTTTTTT. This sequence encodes CASSVTGQGTGELFF.

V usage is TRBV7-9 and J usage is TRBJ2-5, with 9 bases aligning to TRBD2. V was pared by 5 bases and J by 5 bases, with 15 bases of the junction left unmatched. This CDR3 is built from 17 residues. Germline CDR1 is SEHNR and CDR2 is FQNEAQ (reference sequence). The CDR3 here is CASSPRLAGLVRETQYF. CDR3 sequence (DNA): TGTGCCAGCAGCCCCCGGCTAGCGGGATTGGTGAGGGAGACCCAGTACTTC.

The CDR3 DNA reads as TGTGCCAGCAGCTGGGACCGGGACAGGACCTACGAGCAGTACTTC. Translated: CASSWDRDRTYEQYF. The chain combines TRBV7-2 with TRBJ2-7; TRBD1 matches 8 bases. Germline trimming cut 4 bases from V and 2 bases from J; bases unmatched to any gene: 7. The CDR3 is made up of 15 amino acids. Germline V gene data show CDR1 as SGHTA and CDR2 as FQGNSA.

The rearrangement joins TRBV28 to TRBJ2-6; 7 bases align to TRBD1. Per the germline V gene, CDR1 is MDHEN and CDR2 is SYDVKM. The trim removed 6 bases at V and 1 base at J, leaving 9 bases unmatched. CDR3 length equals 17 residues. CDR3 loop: CASRRRDSLSGANVLTF. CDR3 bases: TGTGCCAGCAGACGACGGGACAGCCTATCTGGGGCCAACGTCCTGACTTTC. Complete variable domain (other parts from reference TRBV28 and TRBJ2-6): DVKVTQSSRYLVKRTGEKVFLECVQDMDHENMFWYRQDPGLGLRLIYFSYDVKMKEKGDIPEGYSVSREKKERFSLILESASTNQTSMYLCASRRRDSLSGANVLTFGAGSRLTVL.

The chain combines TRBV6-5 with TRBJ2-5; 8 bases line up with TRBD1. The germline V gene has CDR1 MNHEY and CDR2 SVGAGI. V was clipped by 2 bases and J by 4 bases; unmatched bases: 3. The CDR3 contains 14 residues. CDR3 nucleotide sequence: TGTGCCAGCAGTTACGCGGACAGGGTAGAGACCCAGTACTTC. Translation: CASSYADRVETQYF.

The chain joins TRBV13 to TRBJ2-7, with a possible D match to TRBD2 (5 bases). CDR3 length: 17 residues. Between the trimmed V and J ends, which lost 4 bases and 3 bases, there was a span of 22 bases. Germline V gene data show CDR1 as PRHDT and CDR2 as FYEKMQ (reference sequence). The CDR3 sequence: CASSSYRQSGGNYEQYF. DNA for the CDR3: TGTGCCAGCAGCTCGTATAGACAAAGCGGAGGTAACTACGAGCAGTACTTC.

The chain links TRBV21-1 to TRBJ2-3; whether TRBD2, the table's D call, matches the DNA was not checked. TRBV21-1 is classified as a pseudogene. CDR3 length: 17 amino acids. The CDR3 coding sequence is TGTGCCAGCAGCGCAAGGACTAGCGTAACTAGCACAGATACGCAGTATTTT. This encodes CASSARTSVTSTDTQYF.

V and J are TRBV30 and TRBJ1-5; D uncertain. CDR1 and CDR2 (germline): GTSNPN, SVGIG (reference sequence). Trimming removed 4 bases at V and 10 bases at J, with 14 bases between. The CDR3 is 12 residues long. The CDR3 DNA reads TGTGCCTGGAATCTGGCCGAGGGTCCCCAGCATTTT. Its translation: CAWNLAEGPQHF.

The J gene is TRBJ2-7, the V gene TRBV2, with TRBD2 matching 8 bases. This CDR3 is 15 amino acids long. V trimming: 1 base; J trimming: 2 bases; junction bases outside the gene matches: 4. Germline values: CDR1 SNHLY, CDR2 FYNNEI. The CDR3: CASSEGTGGPYEQYF. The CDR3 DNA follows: TGTGCCAGCAGTGAAGGGACGGGAGGGCCCTACGAGCAGTACTTC. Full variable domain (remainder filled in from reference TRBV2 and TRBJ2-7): EPEVTQTPSHQVTQMGQEVILRCVPISNHLYFYWYRQILGQKVEFLVSFYNNEISEKSEIFDDQFSVERPDGSNFTLKIRSTKLEDSAMYFCASSEGTGGPYEQYFGPGTRLTVT.

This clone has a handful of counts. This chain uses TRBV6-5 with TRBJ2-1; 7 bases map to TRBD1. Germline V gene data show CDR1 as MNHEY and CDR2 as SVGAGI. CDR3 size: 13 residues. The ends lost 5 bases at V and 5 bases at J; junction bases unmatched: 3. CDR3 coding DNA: TGTGCCAGCAGTGGGACAGAGAACAATGAGCAGTTCTTC. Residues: CASSGTENNEQFF.

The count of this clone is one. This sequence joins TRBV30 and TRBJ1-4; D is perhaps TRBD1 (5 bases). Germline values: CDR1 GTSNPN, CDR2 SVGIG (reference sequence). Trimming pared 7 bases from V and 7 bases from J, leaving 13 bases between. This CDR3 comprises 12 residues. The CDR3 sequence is CASDAQGEKLFF. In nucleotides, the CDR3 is TGTGCCTCAGACGCCCAGGGTGAAAAACTGTTTTTT.

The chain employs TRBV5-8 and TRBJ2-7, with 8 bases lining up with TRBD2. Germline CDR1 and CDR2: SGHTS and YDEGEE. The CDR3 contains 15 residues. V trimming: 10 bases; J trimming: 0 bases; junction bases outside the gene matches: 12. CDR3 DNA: TGTGCCCCCCCCGCGGCGGGAGGCCTCTCCTACGAGCAGTACTTC. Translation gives CAPPAAGGLSYEQYF.

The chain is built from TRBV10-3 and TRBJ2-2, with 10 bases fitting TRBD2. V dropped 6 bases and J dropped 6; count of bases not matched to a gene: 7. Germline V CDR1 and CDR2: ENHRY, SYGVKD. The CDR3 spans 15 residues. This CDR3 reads CAISASGRVPGELFF. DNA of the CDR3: TGTGCCATCAGCGCAAGCGGGAGGGTCCCCGGGGAGCTGTTTTTT.